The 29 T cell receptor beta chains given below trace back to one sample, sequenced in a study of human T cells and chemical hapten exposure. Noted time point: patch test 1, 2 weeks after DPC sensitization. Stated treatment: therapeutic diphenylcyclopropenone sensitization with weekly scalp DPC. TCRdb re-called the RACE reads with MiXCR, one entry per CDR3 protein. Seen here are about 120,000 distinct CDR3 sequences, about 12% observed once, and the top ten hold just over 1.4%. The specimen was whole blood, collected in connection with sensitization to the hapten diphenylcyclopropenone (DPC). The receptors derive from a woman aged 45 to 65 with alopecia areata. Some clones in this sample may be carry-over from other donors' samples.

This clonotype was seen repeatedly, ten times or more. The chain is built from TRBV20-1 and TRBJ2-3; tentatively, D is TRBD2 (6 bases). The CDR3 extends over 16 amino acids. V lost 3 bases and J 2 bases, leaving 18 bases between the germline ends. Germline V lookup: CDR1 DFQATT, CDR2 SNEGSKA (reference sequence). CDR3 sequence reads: CSARTGTPTVTDTQYF. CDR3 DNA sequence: TGCAGTGCTAGGACCGGGACTCCGACAGTCACAGATACGCAGTATTTT.

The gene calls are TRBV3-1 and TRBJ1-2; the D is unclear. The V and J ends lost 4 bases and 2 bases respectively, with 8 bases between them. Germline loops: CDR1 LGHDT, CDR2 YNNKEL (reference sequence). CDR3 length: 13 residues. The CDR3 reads CASSPTENYGYTF. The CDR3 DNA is TGTGCCAGCAGCCCCACAGAGAACTATGGCTACACCTTC.

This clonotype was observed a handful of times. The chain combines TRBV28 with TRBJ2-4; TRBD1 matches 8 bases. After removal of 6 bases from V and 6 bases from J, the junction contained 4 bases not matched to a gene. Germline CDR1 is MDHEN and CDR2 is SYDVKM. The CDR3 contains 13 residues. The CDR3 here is CASRIQGGNIQYF. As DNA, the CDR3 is TGTGCCAGCAGGATACAGGGGGGAAACATTCAGTACTTC. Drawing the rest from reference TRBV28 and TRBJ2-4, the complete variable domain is DVKVTQSSRYLVKRTGEKVFLECVQDMDHENMFWYRQDPGLGLRLIYFSYDVKMKEKGDIPEGYSVSREKKERFSLILESASTNQTSMYLCASRIQGGNIQYFGAGTRLSVL.

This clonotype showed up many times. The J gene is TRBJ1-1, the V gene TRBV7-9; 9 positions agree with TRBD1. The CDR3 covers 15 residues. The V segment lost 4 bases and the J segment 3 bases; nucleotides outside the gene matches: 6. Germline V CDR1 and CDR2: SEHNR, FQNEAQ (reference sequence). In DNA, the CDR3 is TGTGCCAGCAGCTACGGGGACAGGGTTTACACTGAAGCTTTCTTT. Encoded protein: CASSYGDRVYTEAFF.

The CDR3 spells CASGFAGGEAFF. The DNA for the CDR3 is TGTGCCAGCGGGTTCGCTGGCGGCGAAGCTTTCTTT. The V call is TRBV13, the J call TRBJ1-1; D remains ambiguous. The CDR3 has 12 residues. The V end was cut by 8 bases, the J end by 8 bases, with 15 bases between. Germline V gene lookup returns CDR1 PRHDT and CDR2 FYEKMQ (reference sequence).

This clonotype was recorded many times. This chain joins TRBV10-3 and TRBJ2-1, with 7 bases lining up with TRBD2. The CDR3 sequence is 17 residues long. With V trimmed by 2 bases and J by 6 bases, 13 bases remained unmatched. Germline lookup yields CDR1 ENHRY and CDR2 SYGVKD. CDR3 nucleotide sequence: TGTGCCATCAGTGAGCGGCCGGGGCGGGAGAGCGGCAATGAGCAGTTCTTC. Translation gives CAISERPGRESGNEQFF.

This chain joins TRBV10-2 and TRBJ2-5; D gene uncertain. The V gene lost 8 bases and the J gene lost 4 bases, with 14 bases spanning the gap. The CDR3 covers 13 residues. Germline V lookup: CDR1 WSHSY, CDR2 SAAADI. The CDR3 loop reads CASGEFRPETQYF. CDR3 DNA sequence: TGCGCCAGCGGCGAATTTAGGCCAGAGACCCAGTACTTC.

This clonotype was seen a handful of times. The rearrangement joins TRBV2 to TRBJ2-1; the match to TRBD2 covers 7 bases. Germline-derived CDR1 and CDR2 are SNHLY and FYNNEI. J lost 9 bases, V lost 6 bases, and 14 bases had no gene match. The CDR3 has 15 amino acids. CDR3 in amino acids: CASRPFERDFSEQFF. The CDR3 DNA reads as TGTGCCAGCAGACCTTTCGAGCGGGATTTCTCTGAGCAGTTCTTC.

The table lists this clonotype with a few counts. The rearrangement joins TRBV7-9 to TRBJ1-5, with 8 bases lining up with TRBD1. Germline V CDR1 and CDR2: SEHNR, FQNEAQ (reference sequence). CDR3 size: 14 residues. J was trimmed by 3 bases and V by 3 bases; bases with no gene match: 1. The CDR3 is CASSLTGDNQPQHF. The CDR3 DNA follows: TGTGCCAGCAGCTTGACAGGGGACAATCAGCCCCAGCATTTT. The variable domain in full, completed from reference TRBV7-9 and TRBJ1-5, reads DTGVSQNPRHKITKRGQNVTFRCDPISEHNRLYWYRQTLGQGPEFLTYFQNEAQLEKSRLLSDRFSAERPKGSFSTLEIQRTEQGDSAMYLCASSLTGDNQPQHFGDGTRLSIL.

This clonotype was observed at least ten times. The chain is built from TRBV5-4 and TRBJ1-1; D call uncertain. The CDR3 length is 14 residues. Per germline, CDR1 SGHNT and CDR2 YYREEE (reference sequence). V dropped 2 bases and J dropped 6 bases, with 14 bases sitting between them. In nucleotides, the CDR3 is TGTGCCAGCAGCTTTCCCGAACGGACTTCTGAAGCTTTCTTT. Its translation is CASSFPERTSEAFF.

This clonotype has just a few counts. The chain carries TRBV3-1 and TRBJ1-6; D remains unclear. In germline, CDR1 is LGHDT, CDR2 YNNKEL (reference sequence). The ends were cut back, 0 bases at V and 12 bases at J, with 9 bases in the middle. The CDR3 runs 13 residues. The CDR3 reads CASSQDRARPLHF. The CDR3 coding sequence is TGTGCCAGCAGCCAAGATCGTGCCAGACCCCTCCACTTT.

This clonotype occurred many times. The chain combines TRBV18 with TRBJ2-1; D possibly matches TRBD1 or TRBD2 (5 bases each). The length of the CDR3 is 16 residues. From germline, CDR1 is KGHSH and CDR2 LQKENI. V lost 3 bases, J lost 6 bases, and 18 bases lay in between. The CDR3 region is CASSPSGQITVNEQFF. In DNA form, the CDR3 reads TGTGCCAGCTCACCCTCGGGGCAAATTACAGTCAATGAGCAGTTCTTC.

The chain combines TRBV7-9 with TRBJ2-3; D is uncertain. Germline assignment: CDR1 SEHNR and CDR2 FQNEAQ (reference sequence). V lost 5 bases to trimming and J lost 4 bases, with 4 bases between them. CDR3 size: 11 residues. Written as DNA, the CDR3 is TGTGCCAGCAGCAAAGCAGATACGCAGTATTTT. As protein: CASSKADTQYF.

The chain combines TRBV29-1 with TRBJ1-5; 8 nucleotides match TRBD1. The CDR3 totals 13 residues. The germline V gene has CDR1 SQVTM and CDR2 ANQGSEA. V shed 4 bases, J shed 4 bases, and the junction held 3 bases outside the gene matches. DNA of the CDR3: TGCAGCGTTGGCAGGGGGCAGAATCAGCCCCAGCATTTT. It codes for CSVGRGQNQPQHF.

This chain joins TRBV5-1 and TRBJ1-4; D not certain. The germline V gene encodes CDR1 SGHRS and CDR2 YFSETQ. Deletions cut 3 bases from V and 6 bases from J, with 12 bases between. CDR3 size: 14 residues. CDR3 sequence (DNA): TGCGCCAGCAGCTCGTTAAGCGACGATGAAAAACTGTTTTTT. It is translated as CASSSLSDDEKLFF.

DNA of the CDR3: TGTGCCAGCAGCTTAGGCCCACAGGGGGCGGCAGATACGCAGTATTTT. Encoded protein: CASSLGPQGAADTQYF. The rearrangement links TRBV7-6 to TRBJ2-3; TRBD1 matches at 9 bases. CDR1 and CDR2 from the germline V gene are SGHVS and FNYEAQ. The CDR3 covers 16 residues. Trimming at V came to 1 base and at J to 4 bases, leaving 6 bases not matched to a gene.

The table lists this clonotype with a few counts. The CDR3 region has the DNA TGTGCCAGCAGTCCCGGCGCACGAACGCAGTATTTT. Its protein is CASSPGARTQYF. V usage is TRBV6-2 or TRBV6-3 and J usage is TRBJ2-3; D remains unclear. The germline V gene has CDR1 MNHEY and CDR2 SVGEGT. The V end was cut by 5 bases, the J end by 9 bases, with 12 bases between. CDR3 length equals 12 residues.

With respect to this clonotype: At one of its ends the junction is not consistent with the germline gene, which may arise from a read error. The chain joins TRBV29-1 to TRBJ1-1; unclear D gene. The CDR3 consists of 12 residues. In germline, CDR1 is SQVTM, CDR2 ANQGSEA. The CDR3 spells CSVVHSNTEALF. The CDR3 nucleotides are TGCAGCGTTGTTCACAGTAACACTGAAGCTCTCTTT.

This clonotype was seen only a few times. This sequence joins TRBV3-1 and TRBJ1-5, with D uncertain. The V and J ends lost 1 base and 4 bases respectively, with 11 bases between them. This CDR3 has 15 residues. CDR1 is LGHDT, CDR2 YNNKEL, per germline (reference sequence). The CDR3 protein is CASSQGGGRNQPQHF. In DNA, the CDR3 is TGTGCCAGCAGCCAAGGCGGAGGACGGAATCAGCCCCAGCATTTT.

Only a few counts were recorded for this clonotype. DNA of the CDR3: TGTGCCAGCAGCGTAGACCCAGCGGGAATCTCTGGGGCCAACGTCCTGACTTTC. Translated, it gives CASSVDPAGISGANVLTF. The chain is built from TRBV9 and TRBJ2-6; 7 bases match TRBD2. The germline V gene has CDR1 SGDLS and CDR2 YYNGEE. Trimming took 0 bases from V and 0 from J; bases not matched to a gene: 6. This CDR3 comprises 18 residues.

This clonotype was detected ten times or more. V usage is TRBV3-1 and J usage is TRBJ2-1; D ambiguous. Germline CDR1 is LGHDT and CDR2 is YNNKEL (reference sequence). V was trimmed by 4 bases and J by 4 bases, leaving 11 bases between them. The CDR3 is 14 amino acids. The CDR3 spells CASSPQRQYNEQFF. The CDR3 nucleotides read TGTGCCAGCAGCCCGCAGCGTCAGTACAATGAGCAGTTCTTC.

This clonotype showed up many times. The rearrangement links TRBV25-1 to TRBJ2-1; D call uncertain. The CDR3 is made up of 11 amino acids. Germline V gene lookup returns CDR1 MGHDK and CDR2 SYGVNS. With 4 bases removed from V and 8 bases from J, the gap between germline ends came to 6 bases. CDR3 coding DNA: TGTGCCAGCAGTGGATTAGATGAGCAGTTCTTC. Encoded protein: CASSGLDEQFF.

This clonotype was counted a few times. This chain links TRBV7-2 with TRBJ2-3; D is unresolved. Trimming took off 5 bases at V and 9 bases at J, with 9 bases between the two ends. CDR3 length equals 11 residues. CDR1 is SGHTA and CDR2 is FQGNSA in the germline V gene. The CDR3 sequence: CASSRQGTQYF. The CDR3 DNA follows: TGTGCCAGCAGCCGACAAGGCACGCAGTATTTT.

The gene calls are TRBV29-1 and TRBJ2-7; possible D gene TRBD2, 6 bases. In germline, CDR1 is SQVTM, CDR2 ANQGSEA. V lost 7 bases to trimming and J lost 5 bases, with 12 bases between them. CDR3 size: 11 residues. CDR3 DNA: TGCAGCGCTCGACGGGGGAACGAGCAGTACTTC. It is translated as CSARRGNEQYF.

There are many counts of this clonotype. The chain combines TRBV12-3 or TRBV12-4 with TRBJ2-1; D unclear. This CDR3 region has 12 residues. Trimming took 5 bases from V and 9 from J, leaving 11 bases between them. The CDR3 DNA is TGTGCCAGCAGTCCTAGTCGCCCTGAGCAGTTCTTC. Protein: CASSPSRPEQFF.

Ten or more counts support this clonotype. The CDR3 DNA reads as TGTGCCAGCAGCTTGATTCCGGGACAGTCCGAGCAGTACTTC. This sequence encodes CASSLIPGQSEQYF. The chain couples TRBV7-2 to TRBJ2-7; the match to TRBD1 covers 7 bases. This CDR3 has 14 amino acids. Germline loops: CDR1 SGHTA, CDR2 FQGNSA. Germline trimming cut 3 bases from V and 6 bases from J; bases unmatched to any gene: 8.

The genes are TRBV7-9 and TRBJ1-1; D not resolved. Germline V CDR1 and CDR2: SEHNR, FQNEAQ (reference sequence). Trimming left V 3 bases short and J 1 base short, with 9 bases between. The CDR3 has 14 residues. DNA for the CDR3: TGTGCCAGCAGCTTCATAAGGGCGAACACTGAAGCTTTCTTT. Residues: CASSFIRANTEAFF.

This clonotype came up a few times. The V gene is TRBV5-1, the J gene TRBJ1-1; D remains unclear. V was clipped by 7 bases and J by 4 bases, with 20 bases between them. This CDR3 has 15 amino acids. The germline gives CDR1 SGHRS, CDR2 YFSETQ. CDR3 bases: TGCGCCAGCTCGGGGAGTGGGATTCTAGGCACTGAAGCTTTCTTT. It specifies CASSGSGILGTEAFF.

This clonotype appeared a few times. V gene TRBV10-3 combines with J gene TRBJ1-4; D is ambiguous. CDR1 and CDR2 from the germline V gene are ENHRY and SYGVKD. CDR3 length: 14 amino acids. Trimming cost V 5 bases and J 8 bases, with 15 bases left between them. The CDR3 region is CAISLSHSGEKLFF. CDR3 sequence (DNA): TGTGCCATCAGTCTCAGCCACTCGGGGGAAAAACTGTTTTTT.